This entry lists 24 T cell receptor beta chains sequenced from one sample in a study of blood T cell repertoires in COVID-19 (dated by TCRdb to about 2020). Receptor libraries were prepared by the immunoSEQ multiplex PCR assay. The clones in this table, taken by TCRdb from immuneACCESS, are in-frame only. Not every clone is retained; where verified, under half of the shortfall comes from an unresolved V gene, and the cause of the rest is unknown. The sample profile shows just over 150,000 clones; around 82% of them were found once. In total, the top ten clones hold 6.5% to 8.5% of the sample. Sequenced input: peripheral blood. The origin of the receptors is a woman between 35 and 50 years old with COVID-19, enrolled during active disease.

The rearrangement uses TRBV28 and TRBJ1-2; TRBD1 might be the D (6 bases). Per germline, CDR1 MDHEN and CDR2 SYDVKM. CDR3 length equals 13 residues. V was clipped by 3 bases and J by 5 bases, with 10 bases between them. In nucleotides, the CDR3 is TGTGCCAGCAGTTTCGGACAGTTATATGGCTACACCTTC. The encoded protein is CASSFGQLYGYTF.

The V gene is TRBV4-1, the J gene TRBJ1-2, with no clear D. Germline CDR1 is MGHRA and CDR2 is YSYEKL. This CDR3 has 16 amino acids. Trimming stripped 0 bases from V and 0 bases from J, with 11 bases between. The CDR3 bases are TGCGCCAGCAGCCAAGATCTCGTTGCAGCTAACTATGGCTACACCTTC. It yields the protein CASSQDLVAANYGYTF.

This clone appeared a single time. The chain uses TRBV19 and TRBJ2-1; no clear D gene. The CDR3 loop spans 11 amino acids. V was shortened by 3 bases and J by 8 bases, with 5 bases between the two germline ends. The germline gives CDR1 LNHDA, CDR2 SQIVND (reference sequence). The CDR3 coding sequence is TGTGCCAGTAGTATTAATGATGAGCAGTTCTTC. Its protein product is CASSINDEQFF. Together with reference TRBV19 and TRBJ2-1, the CDR3 gives the full variable domain: DGGITQSPKYLFRKEGQNVTLSCEQNLNHDAMYWYRQDPGQGLRLIYYSQIVNDFQKGDIAEGYSVSREKKESFPLTVTSAQKNPTAFYLCASSINDEQFFGPGTRLTVL.

The chain has TRBV5-1 and TRBJ2-1; TRBD2 agrees at 9 bases. Germline CDR1 reads SGHRS; CDR2 reads YFSETQ. The junction had 4 bases not matched to a gene; V was cut back by 0 bases and J by 9 bases. The CDR3 runs 14 residues. Here the CDR3 DNA reads TGCGCCAGCAGCTTGGAGCTAGCGGGACCTGAGCAGTTCTTC. It encodes CASSLELAGPEQFF.

The CDR3 DNA follows: TGTGCCAGCAGATCGGGTGGAGAGGGCGAGCAGTACTTC. Amino acid sequence: CASRSGGEGEQYF. The rearrangement links TRBV28 to TRBJ2-7; maybe TRBD2 (5 bases). Germline CDR1 is MDHEN and CDR2 is SYDVKM. The germline V and J ends were trimmed by 6 bases and 6 bases, with 15 bases remaining between them. The CDR3 consists of 13 residues.

This chain connects TRBV18 to TRBJ2-2; the match to TRBD1 covers 9 bases. The CDR3 has 14 amino acids. V lost 4 bases to trimming and J lost 3 bases; unmatched junction nucleotides: 0. Germline CDR1 KGHSH, CDR2 LQKENI. The CDR3 region is CASSRTGDTGELFF. The CDR3 bases are TGTGCCAGCTCACGGACAGGGGACACCGGGGAGCTGTTTTTT.

V and J are TRBV5-1 and TRBJ1-2; no firm D call. Trimming stripped 5 bases from V and 0 bases from J, with 11 bases between. CDR1 and CDR2 from the germline V gene are SGHRS and YFSETQ. The CDR3 contains 14 residues. The CDR3 protein is CASRRGETNYGYTF. CDR3 nucleotide sequence: TGCGCCAGCAGGCGGGGAGAAACTAACTATGGCTACACCTTC.

This chain uses TRBV28 with TRBJ1-5; D gene uncertain. The CDR3 contains 14 residues. Germline values: CDR1 MDHEN, CDR2 SYDVKM. V lost 6 bases and J lost 2, with 11 bases in between. CDR3 nucleotides: TGTGCCAGCAGGTCCGGGGTGCGCAATCAGCCCCAGCATTTT. Residues: CASRSGVRNQPQHF.

The chain links TRBV7-8 to TRBJ1-2; the match to TRBD1 covers 10 bases. This CDR3 has 16 amino acids. Per the germline V gene, CDR1 is SGHVS and CDR2 is FQNEAQ. Losses at the gene ends were 5 bases for V and 5 bases for J; bases not matched to a gene: 11. This chain's CDR3 is CASSPMGGQGVYGYTF. The CDR3 DNA sequence: TGTGCCAGCAGCCCGATGGGCGGACAGGGGGTTTATGGCTACACCTTC.

The chain is built from TRBV10-3 and TRBJ2-3, with D unresolved. The V gene's germline CDR1 is ENHRY and CDR2 SYGVKD. Trimming took 4 bases from V and 3 from J, leaving 8 bases between them. The CDR3 spans 13 residues. CDR3 DNA: TGTGCCATCAGTGTGGCACAAACAGATACGCAGTATTTT. This translates into CAISVAQTDTQYF.

The gene calls are TRBV15 and TRBJ1-5; TRBD1 is a possible D gene (6 bases). Germline loops: CDR1 LNHNV, CDR2 YYDKDF (reference sequence). Trimming removed 3 bases at V and 0 bases at J, with 9 bases between. The CDR3 length is 15 residues. CDR3 in amino acids: CATSSLRGSNQPQHF. Written as DNA, the CDR3 is TGTGCCACCAGCAGCCTCAGGGGTAGCAATCAGCCCCAGCATTTT.

There are a few counts of this clone. The gene calls are TRBV4-1 and TRBJ2-5; D uncertain. Between the trimmed V and J ends, which lost 4 bases and 7 bases, there was a span of 7 bases. Germline lookup yields CDR1 MGHRA and CDR2 YSYEKL. The CDR3 sequence is 11 residues long. CDR3 sequence reads: CASSLSGTQYF. CDR3 sequence (DNA): TGCGCCAGCAGCCTTAGTGGGACCCAGTACTTC.

V gene TRBV6-4 combines with J gene TRBJ2-1, with 9 positions matching TRBD2. CDR1 MRHNA and CDR2 SNTAGT come from the germline V gene. Trimming took 3 bases from V and 3 from J; bases not matched to a gene: 3. This CDR3 spans 15 amino acids. The CDR3 sequence: CASSDATSGYNEQFF. For the CDR3, the DNA is TGTGCCAGCAGTGATGCGACTAGCGGCTACAATGAGCAGTTCTTC.

This chain connects TRBV5-4 to TRBJ1-1; unclear D gene. CDR3 length equals 14 residues. V was cut by 0 bases and J by 1 base, with 7 bases left in between. Germline V gene data show CDR1 as SGHNT and CDR2 as YYREEE (reference sequence). CDR3 nucleotides: TGTGCCAGCAGCTTGGCCGGGGAGAACACTGAAGCTTTCTTT. It translates to CASSLAGENTEAFF.

The chain uses TRBV10-2 and TRBJ2-3; 7 bases line up with TRBD2. V was pared by 11 bases and J by 2 bases, with 13 bases of the junction left unmatched. This CDR3 spans 15 amino acids. The germline V gene encodes CDR1 WSHSY and CDR2 SAAADI. The CDR3 here is CAVLGEGPATDTQYF. The CDR3 nucleotides are TGCGCCGTCCTCGGGGAGGGACCCGCCACAGATACGCAGTATTTT.

This chain uses TRBV7-9 with TRBJ1-2; the D is unclear. V was trimmed by 1 base and J by 8 bases, leaving 14 bases between them. CDR1 SEHNR and CDR2 FQNEAQ come from the germline V gene (reference sequence). The CDR3 covers 14 residues. The CDR3 DNA sequence: TGTGCCAGCAGCTTAGAAGGAGGGATGGAAGGCTACACCTTC. Residues: CASSLEGGMEGYTF.

The V and J genes are TRBV7-8 and TRBJ1-1; D possibly corresponds to TRBD1 (5 bases). Germline CDR1 is SGHVS and CDR2 is FQNEAQ. The V end lost 2 bases, the J end lost 5 bases, and 9 bases lay between the germline ends. This CDR3 region has 13 residues. CDR3 amino acids: CASSLLKGTEAFF. The CDR3 DNA is TGTGCCAGCAGCTTACTGAAGGGGACTGAAGCTTTCTTT.

This chain links TRBV27 with TRBJ1-1; D might be TRBD1 (6 bases). The germline V gene encodes CDR1 MNHEY and CDR2 SMNVEV (reference sequence). This CDR3 is 16 amino acids long. V was pared by 0 bases and J by 1 base, with 12 bases between. This chain's CDR3 is CASSLSWTVQNTEAFF. CDR3 coding DNA: TGTGCCAGCAGTTTATCCTGGACAGTCCAGAACACTGAAGCTTTCTTT.

The table lists this clone with a count of one. The rearrangement uses TRBV2 and TRBJ2-7; 9 bases are a match to TRBD2. The CDR3 runs 14 residues. After removal of 6 bases from V and 3 bases from J, the junction contained 6 bases not matched to a gene. From germline, CDR1 is SNHLY and CDR2 FYNNEI. CDR3 protein: CASSRSGSGYEQYF. CDR3 sequence (DNA): TGTGCCAGCAGCCGTAGCGGGAGTGGCTACGAGCAGTACTTC.

The rearrangement links TRBV7-2 to TRBJ1-2; tentative D call: TRBD1 (6 bases). Trimming took 5 bases from V and 2 from J, leaving 12 bases between them. This CDR3 has 14 amino acids. Germline V gene lookup returns CDR1 SGHTA and CDR2 FQGNSA. This CDR3 is CASSAQGRNYGYTF. CDR3 sequence (DNA): TGTGCCAGCAGCGCACAGGGACGGAACTATGGCTACACCTTC.

The chain links TRBV29-1 to TRBJ1-4; 7 bases map to TRBD1. V shed 6 bases, J shed 5 bases, and the junction held 12 bases outside the gene matches. The germline V gene has CDR1 SQVTM and CDR2 ANQGSEA. The CDR3 runs to 15 residues. The CDR3 protein is CSVAPSGGTNEKLFF. The CDR3 region has the DNA TGCAGCGTCGCACCCTCAGGGGGAACCAATGAAAAACTGTTTTTT.

The chain combines TRBV5-4 with TRBJ2-5, with TRBD2 matching over 7 bases. This CDR3 has 16 residues. Germline values: CDR1 SGHNT, CDR2 YYREEE (reference sequence). V lost 4 bases and J lost 1; bases outside the gene matches: 10. Here the CDR3 reads CASSIRGVDLQETQYF. CDR3 coding DNA: TGTGCCAGCAGCATTCGGGGGGTAGACCTCCAAGAGACCCAGTACTTC.

The chain couples TRBV6-5 to TRBJ2-7; TRBD2 matches at 11 bases. Germline V gene data show CDR1 as MNHEY and CDR2 as SVGAGI. Trimming cost V 11 bases and J 3 bases; bases outside gene matches: 9. The CDR3 is made up of 14 amino acids. CDR3 DNA sequence: TGTGCCTGCAACCTAGCGGGGGGCTACTACGAGCAGTACTTC. Encoded protein: CACNLAGGYYEQYF.

In its sample, this clone was seen a few times. The chain joins TRBV21-1 to TRBJ1-2; TRBD1, the table's D call, lacks a check against the DNA. TRBV21-1 is a pseudogene segment. There are 15 residues in the CDR3. The CDR3 coding sequence is TGTGCCAGCAGCACCTCAGAAGGGGTTGGCTATGGCTACACCTTC. It encodes CASSTSEGVGYGYTF.